This is a list of T cell receptor beta chains from one sample in a study of T-cell reconstitution after alpha-beta-depleted transplantation in children. TCRdb called the PCR reads again in MiXCR, with one record for every CDR3 protein. The sample includes more than 550,000 distinct CDR3 sequences, over 9.5% of them seen just once. The sample was PBMCs from the stem cell graft donor, taken from the stem cell graft. The receptor set was obtained from a human donor who donated a stem cell graft to a child with acute myeloid leukemia. The CDR3 runs from the conserved cysteine through the conserved F or W. A D gene is named only where the DNA matches it firmly. Not all rows give a size; the values are once, few, many and, for expanded clones, a class.

j_call clone_size v_call d_call cdr3_aa cdr3_nt
TRBJ2-3 . TRBV20-1 TRBD2 CSARGSASGSTDTQYF TGCAGTGCTAGAGGGTCCGCTAGCGGGAGTACAGATACGCAGTATTTT
TRBJ2-7 many TRBV11-3 TRBD1 CASSRGQGSYEQYF TGTGCCAGCAGCCGGGGACAGGGGAGTTACGAGCAGTACTTC
TRBJ2-7 . TRBV29-1 TRBD2 CSVSAGGPYEQYF TGCAGCGTCTCAGCGGGAGGGCCTTACGAGCAGTACTTC
TRBJ2-7 many TRBV29-1 . CSVEIPGYEQYF TGCAGCGTTGAAATACCAGGCTACGAGCAGTACTTC
TRBJ2-1 . TRBV20-1 TRBD2 CSARDGRLAGVYEQFF TGCAGTGCTAGAGATGGGCGGCTAGCGGGAGTCTATGAGCAGTTCTTC
TRBJ2-2 . TRBV2 . CASREGQANTGELFF TGTGCCAGCAGGGAGGGGCAGGCGAACACCGGGGAGCTGTTTTTT
TRBJ1-3 . TRBV20-1 . CSAVQGTIYF TGCAGTGCCGTCCAGGGCACCATATATTTT
TRBJ2-7 . TRBV6-5 . CASSYQGRQTYEQYF TGTGCCAGCAGTTACCAGGGACGGCAAACCTACGAGCAGTACTTC
TRBJ2-1 . TRBV18 . CASSPPGSTLESWQFF TGTGCCAGCTCACCACCGGGCAGTACCCTAGAGTCGTGGCAGTTCTTC
TRBJ2-5 few TRBV18 . CASSPPRGGETQYF TGTGCCAGCTCACCACCGAGGGGCGGCGAGACCCAGTACTTC
TRBJ2-3 many TRBV29-1 . CSLEIGTDTQYF TGCAGCCTCGAAATAGGGACAGATACGCAGTATTTT
TRBJ1-1 . TRBV29-1 . CSARGVRDDAQAFF TGCAGCGCCCGGGGGGTGAGGGATGACGCTCAAGCTTTCTTT
TRBJ1-2 . TRBV20-1 . CSASDDRTNYGYTF TGCAGTGCTAGTGACGACAGGACGAACTATGGCTACACCTTC
TRBJ2-3 . TRBV20-1 . CSASVQDTDTQYF TGCAGTGCTAGCGTGCAGGACACAGATACGCAGTATTTT
TRBJ2-1 few TRBV7-3 TRBD2 CASSLRPGTSGIEQFF TGTGCCAGCAGCTTAAGACCCGGGACTAGCGGGATTGAGCAGTTCTTC
TRBJ1-2 many TRBV29-1 TRBD1 CSVVGTGDGYTF TGCAGCGTTGTGGGGACAGGGGATGGCTACACCTTC
TRBJ1-1 many TRBV6-1 . CASSLIQGNTEAFF TGTGCCAGCAGCTTGATACAGGGGAACACTGAAGCTTTCTTT
TRBJ2-3 many TRBV20-1 TRBD1 CSARIWTGSTDTQYF TGCAGTGCTAGAATATGGACAGGGAGCACAGATACGCAGTATTTT
TRBJ2-7 few TRBV5-1 . CASSREGGGTKEQYF TGCGCCAGCAGCCGAGAGGGGGGGGGGACTAAAGAGCAGTACTTC
TRBJ2-7 . TRBV20-1 . CSATGQSYEQYF TGCAGTGCTACAGGACAGTCCTACGAGCAGTACTTC
TRBJ2-2 . TRBV29-1 . CSVVLNTGELFF TGCAGCGTTGTCTTAAACACCGGGGAGCTGTTTTTT
TRBJ2-2 few TRBV5-1 . CASSRVADTGELFF TGCGCCAGCAGCCGGGTGGCAGACACCGGGGAGCTGTTTTTT
TRBJ2-2 many TRBV11-2 . CASSPRRETGELFF TGTGCCAGCAGCCCTAGACGAGAGACCGGGGAGCTGTTTTTT
TRBJ2-2 . TRBV5-5 . CASSLPQQVFDTGELFF TGTGCCAGCAGCTTGCCACAACAGGTTTTTGACACCGGGGAGCTGTTTTTT
TRBJ1-2 few TRBV7-2 TRBD1 CASSGGTGSYGYTF TGTGCCAGCAGCGGGGGGACAGGGTCCTATGGCTACACCTTC
TRBJ2-7 few TRBV4-3 . CASSLTSAGVSEQYF TGCGCCAGCAGCCTTACCTCGGCAGGGGTAAGCGAGCAGTACTTC
TRBJ2-1 few TRBV15 . CATSNRDYNEQFF TGTGCCACCAGCAACAGAGATTACAATGAGCAGTTCTTC
TRBJ2-1 . TRBV14 . CASSQRLNEQFF TGTGCCAGCAGCCAGCGGCTCAATGAGCAGTTCTTC
TRBJ2-3 few TRBV18 . CASSPPVSGAGTQYF TGTGCCAGCTCACCACCGGTATCTGGGGCTGGTACGCAGTATTTT
TRBJ2-3 few TRBV9 TRBD2 CASSVGPLGGVGTDTQYF TGTGCCAGCAGCGTAGGGCCCCTTGGGGGGGTCGGGACAGATACGCAGTATTTT
TRBJ2-7 . TRBV19 TRBD1 CASSMLQGATYEQYF TGTGCCAGTAGTATGCTTCAGGGGGCGACCTACGAGCAGTACTTC
TRBJ1-1 . TRBV10-3 TRBD1 CAISMEQGGLNTEAFF TGTGCCATCAGTATGGAACAGGGGGGTCTAAACACTGAAGCTTTCTTT
TRBJ1-1 . TRBV4-1 TRBD1 CASSAEPLGQRAFF TGCGCCAGCAGCGCCGAACCCCTGGGACAGCGAGCTTTCTTT
TRBJ2-1 . TRBV7-9 TRBD1 CASSRGTGWGEQFF TGTGCCAGCAGCCGCGGGACAGGGTGGGGTGAGCAGTTCTTC
TRBJ2-7 . TRBV14 . CASSQYPDSLYEQYF TGTGCCAGCAGCCAATATCCGGACAGCCTCTACGAGCAGTACTTC
TRBJ2-1 . TRBV7-2 . CASRLGGGQFF TGTGCCAGCAGGCTGGGGGGTGGGCAGTTCTTC
TRBJ2-7 few TRBV5-1 . CASSFPAAGYEQYF TGCGCCAGCAGCTTCCCCGCGGCAGGCTACGAGCAGTACTTC
TRBJ2-1 few TRBV29-1 . CSVGSGLDEQFF TGCAGCGTTGGATCAGGTTTGGATGAGCAGTTCTTC
TRBJ2-7 . TRBV5-1 . CASSLSGDLRFYEQYF TGCGCCAGCAGCTTAAGTGGGGACCTCCGATTCTACGAGCAGTACTTC
TRBJ2-3 few TRBV24-1 TRBD2 CAPGTSGAEDTQYF TGTGCCCCCGGGACTAGCGGGGCGGAGGATACGCAGTATTTT
TRBJ2-2 few TRBV12-3/TRBV12-4 . CASSPTLGVTGELFF TGTGCCAGCAGTCCGACACTTGGAGTCACCGGGGAGCTGTTTTTT
TRBJ2-2 few TRBV20-1 TRBD2 CSAVTSRSGTSGNSAELFF TGCAGTGCTGTAACGTCCCGGAGTGGGACTAGCGGAAATTCGGCGGAGCTGTTTTTT
TRBJ2-1 many TRBV24-1 . CATSDLVGNEQFF TGTGCCACCAGTGATCTAGTTGGAAATGAGCAGTTCTTC
TRBJ1-3 many TRBV2 . CASSDSTGQRNTIYF TGTGCCAGCAGTGACTCCACAGGGCAACGGAACACCATATATTTT
TRBJ2-2 few TRBV5-1 . CASSLVPTQAPYTGELFF TGCGCCAGCAGCTTGGTGCCGACACAGGCCCCTTACACCGGGGAGCTGTTTTTT
TRBJ2-7 . TRBV5-1 . CASSEWTGSSYEQYF TGCGCCAGCAGCGAATGGACCGGGAGCTCCTACGAGCAGTACTTC
TRBJ2-5 few TRBV20-1 TRBD2 CSARNEGLAGKVETQYF TGCAGTGCTAGAAACGAGGGACTAGCGGGGAAAGTGGAGACCCAGTACTTC
TRBJ1-4 . TRBV11-2 . CASRRTASNEKLFF TGTGCCAGCAGACGGACAGCCTCAAATGAAAAACTGTTTTTT
TRBJ1-2 few TRBV5-1 . CASSPRSGGEGGYTF TGCGCCAGCAGCCCACGTAGTGGGGGAGAGGGTGGCTACACCTTC
TRBJ2-1 . TRBV7-3 TRBD2 CASSLGAGGPSEQFF TGTGCCAGCAGCTTGGGAGCGGGAGGGCCAAGTGAGCAGTTCTTC